These T cell receptor beta chains were read from a single sample in a study of CD8+CD57+ T cells in acquired aplastic anemia. MiXCR, applied by TCRdb to the reads, yields one record per CDR3 protein. The sample shows more than 95,000 distinct CDR3 sequences, about 43% of them seen only once. The sample taken for sequencing was sorted CD4+, CD8+, or CD8+CD57+ T cells (not recorded which) from PBMCs. The receptors stem from a human donor with aplastic anemia. The CDR3 runs from the conserved cysteine through the conserved F or W. A D gene is named only where the DNA matches it firmly. Some rows have no size entry. The others give once, few or many, or a class for an expanded clone.

CDR3 protein: CASSRERRTGNQPQHF
CDR3 DNA: TGCGCCAGCAGCCGAGAAAGGAGGACAGGGAATCAGCCCCAGCATTTT
D gene: TRBD1
J gene: TRBJ1-5
clone size: few
V gene: TRBV4-1

CDR3 protein: CASSFGGMNTEAFF
CDR3 DNA: TGTGCCAGCAGTTTCGGGGGGATGAACACTGAAGCTTTCTTT
D gene: .
J gene: TRBJ1-1
clone size: once
V gene: TRBV12-3/TRBV12-4

CDR3 protein: CASSIMIGTAYEQYF
CDR3 DNA: TGTGCCAGTAGTATCATGATTGGGACGGCCTACGAGCAGTACTTC
D gene: .
J gene: TRBJ2-7
clone size: .
V gene: TRBV19

CDR3 protein: CATGGQGGAQYF
CDR3 DNA: TGTGCCACCGGAGGACAGGGGGGTGCGCAGTATTTT
D gene: TRBD1
J gene: TRBJ2-3
clone size: once
V gene: TRBV24-1

CDR3 protein: CASSSDSTEYYGYTF
CDR3 DNA: TGTGCCAGCAGTTCGGACAGCACCGAGTACTATGGCTACACCTTC
D gene: .
J gene: TRBJ1-2
clone size: .
V gene: TRBV6-5

CDR3 protein: CASSRGAGNYEQYF
CDR3 DNA: TGCGCCAGCAGCCGGGGCGCTGGGAACTACGAGCAGTACTTC
D gene: .
J gene: TRBJ2-7
clone size: many
V gene: TRBV4-3

CDR3 protein: CASSVGGQPQHF
CDR3 DNA: TGTGCCAGCAGTGTAGGGGGTCAGCCCCAGCATTTT
D gene: .
J gene: TRBJ1-5
clone size: .
V gene: TRBV25-1

CDR3 protein: CASSSGQGGISYEQYF
CDR3 DNA: TGTGCCAGCAGTTCAGGACAAGGTGGGATCTCCTACGAGCAGTACTTC
D gene: .
J gene: TRBJ2-7
clone size: .
V gene: TRBV27

CDR3 protein: CAISEGLGGSYEQYF
CDR3 DNA: TGTGCCATCAGTGAGGGACTGGGCGGATCCTACGAGCAGTACTTC
D gene: .
J gene: TRBJ2-7
clone size: medium-sized
V gene: TRBV10-3

CDR3 protein: CASTAGVEQYF
CDR3 DNA: TGCGCCAGCACTGCGGGTGTGGAGCAGTACTTC
D gene: .
J gene: TRBJ2-7
clone size: .
V gene: TRBV10-2

CDR3 protein: CAIRDANYGYTF
CDR3 DNA: TGTGCCATCAGGGATGCGAACTATGGCTACACCTTC
D gene: .
J gene: TRBJ1-2
clone size: .
V gene: TRBV19

CDR3 protein: CASSLERGGELFF
CDR3 DNA: TGTGCCAGCAGCTTAGAACGCGGCGGGGAGCTGTTTTTT
D gene: .
J gene: TRBJ2-2
clone size: many
V gene: TRBV7-6

CDR3 protein: CSAIDRLSSYEQYF
CDR3 DNA: TGCAGTGCGATCGACAGGTTGAGCTCCTACGAGCAGTACTTC
D gene: .
J gene: TRBJ2-7
clone size: few
V gene: TRBV20-1

CDR3 protein: CASSPIPGPGSGGYTF
CDR3 DNA: TGTGCCAGCAGCCCCATCCCAGGGCCCGGATCGGGGGGCTACACCTTC
D gene: .
J gene: TRBJ1-2
clone size: many
V gene: TRBV7-2

CDR3 protein: CASGIGGAFF
CDR3 DNA: TGTGCCAGCGGGATAGGTGGAGCTTTCTTT
D gene: .
J gene: TRBJ1-1
clone size: many
V gene: TRBV28

CDR3 protein: CASRRTGGRDTQYF
CDR3 DNA: TGCGCCAGCAGACGGACGGGGGGACGAGATACGCAGTATTTT
D gene: TRBD2
J gene: TRBJ2-3
clone size: many
V gene: TRBV5-1

CDR3 protein: CASSQWETGELFF
CDR3 DNA: TGTGCCAGCAGCCAATGGGAAACCGGGGAGCTGTTTTTT
D gene: .
J gene: TRBJ2-2
clone size: many
V gene: TRBV3-1

CDR3 protein: CASSQTSYEQYF
CDR3 DNA: TGTGCCAGCAGCCAGACTTCCTACGAGCAGTACTTC
D gene: .
J gene: TRBJ2-7
clone size: many
V gene: TRBV13

CDR3 protein: CASTSERLAQDTQYF
CDR3 DNA: TGCGCCAGCACCTCAGAGAGACTAGCTCAAGATACGCAGTATTTT
D gene: TRBD2
J gene: TRBJ2-3
clone size: many
V gene: TRBV10-2

CDR3 protein: CASSERQAPTEAFF
CDR3 DNA: TGTGCCAGCAGTGAGAGGCAGGCTCCCACTGAAGCTTTCTTT
D gene: .
J gene: TRBJ1-1
clone size: many
V gene: TRBV2

CDR3 protein: CASSPGQSSYNEQFF
CDR3 DNA: TGCGCCAGCAGCCCGGGACAGAGCTCCTACAATGAGCAGTTCTTC
D gene: TRBD1
J gene: TRBJ2-1
clone size: .
V gene: TRBV5-1

CDR3 protein: CASRTGPPNEKLFF
CDR3 DNA: TGTGCCAGTCGCACAGGGCCCCCTAATGAAAAACTGTTTTTT
D gene: .
J gene: TRBJ1-4
clone size: few
V gene: TRBV28

CDR3 protein: CASSPDRGCYEQYF
CDR3 DNA: TGTGCCAGCAGCCCGGACAGGGGGTGTTACGAGCAGTACTTC
D gene: TRBD1
J gene: TRBJ2-7
clone size: .
V gene: TRBV7-9

CDR3 protein: CAISNLGQGDEQYF
CDR3 DNA: TGTGCCATCAGCAACTTGGGACAGGGTGACGAGCAGTACTTC
D gene: TRBD1
J gene: TRBJ2-7
clone size: .
V gene: TRBV10-3

CDR3 protein: CASSLAGNAGARQFF
CDR3 DNA: TGCGCCAGCAGCTTGGCGGGTAACGCGGGAGCGAGGCAGTTCTTC
D gene: TRBD2
J gene: TRBJ2-1
clone size: few
V gene: TRBV5-1

CDR3 protein: CSARSPRNTEAFF
CDR3 DNA: TGCAGTGCTAGATCTCCCCGGAACACTGAAGCTTTCTTT
D gene: .
J gene: TRBJ1-1
clone size: many
V gene: TRBV20-1

CDR3 protein: CASSSFTGPWENTEAFF
CDR3 DNA: TGTGCCAGTAGTAGTTTTACGGGGCCGTGGGAGAACACTGAAGCTTTCTTT
D gene: .
J gene: TRBJ1-1
clone size: many
V gene: TRBV19

CDR3 protein: CAIDRGLNTEAFF
CDR3 DNA: TGTGCCATCGACAGGGGGCTGAACACTGAAGCTTTCTTT
D gene: TRBD1
J gene: TRBJ1-1
clone size: few
V gene: TRBV7-8

CDR3 protein: CASSYSSGTNYGYTF
CDR3 DNA: TGTGCCAGCAGTTACTCGTCGGGGACTAACTATGGCTACACCTTC
D gene: .
J gene: TRBJ1-2
clone size: .
V gene: TRBV10-3

CDR3 protein: CASSPRGTLGGGPADTQYF
CDR3 DNA: TGTGCCAGCTCACCACGAGGCACTTTAGGGGGGGGGCCGGCAGATACGCAGTATTTT
D gene: .
J gene: TRBJ2-3
clone size: .
V gene: TRBV18

CDR3 protein: CASRSVGEKLFF
CDR3 DNA: TGTGCCAGCCGCAGCGTAGGGGAAAAACTGTTTTTT
D gene: .
J gene: TRBJ1-4
clone size: many
V gene: TRBV7-9

CDR3 protein: CASSVEVGGTDTQYF
CDR3 DNA: TGTGCCAGCAGCGTAGAGGTCGGGGGGACAGATACGCAGTATTTT
D gene: TRBD2
J gene: TRBJ2-3
clone size: many
V gene: TRBV9

CDR3 protein: CATSGPGQGIGNYGYTF
CDR3 DNA: TGTGCCACCAGTGGACCGGGACAGGGAATTGGTAACTATGGCTACACCTTC
D gene: TRBD1
J gene: TRBJ1-2
clone size: .
V gene: TRBV24-1

CDR3 protein: CASSQSTEAFF
CDR3 DNA: TGTGCCAGCTCACAGTCCACTGAAGCTTTCTTT
D gene: .
J gene: TRBJ1-1
clone size: few
V gene: TRBV18

CDR3 protein: CAARGTEETQYF
CDR3 DNA: TGTGCCGCACGAGGGACGGAAGAGACCCAGTACTTC
D gene: .
J gene: TRBJ2-5
clone size: many
V gene: TRBV6-1

CDR3 protein: CASSIGEGIHSPLHF
CDR3 DNA: TGTGCCAGTAGTATAGGGGAGGGGATTCATTCACCCCTCCACTTT
D gene: .
J gene: TRBJ1-6
clone size: .
V gene: TRBV19

CDR3 protein: CASSEGRRGTYYEQYF
CDR3 DNA: TGTGCCAGCAGTGAAGGAAGGAGGGGCACCTACTACGAGCAGTATTTT
D gene: .
J gene: TRBJ2-3
clone size: .
V gene: TRBV10-3

CDR3 protein: CATSDAGNTEAFF
CDR3 DNA: TGTGCCACCAGTGATGCGGGGAACACTGAAGCTTTCTTT
D gene: .
J gene: TRBJ1-1
clone size: .
V gene: TRBV24-1

CDR3 protein: CASSTRGGNEQYF
CDR3 DNA: TGTGCCAGTAGTACCCGGGGGGGGAACGAGCAGTACTTC
D gene: TRBD2
J gene: TRBJ2-7
clone size: .
V gene: TRBV19

CDR3 protein: CASSQDWMNTEAFF
CDR3 DNA: TGTGCCAGCAGCCAAGATTGGATGAACACTGAAGCTTTCTTT
D gene: .
J gene: TRBJ1-1
clone size: many
V gene: TRBV4-2

CDR3 protein: CASSIVYGGKTQYF
CDR3 DNA: TGTGCCAGTAGTATAGTATATGGGGGAAAGACCCAGTACTTC
D gene: .
J gene: TRBJ2-5
clone size: many
V gene: TRBV19

CDR3 protein: CASRERGAYNEQFF
CDR3 DNA: TGTGCCAGCAGGGAGCGGGGGGCCTACAATGAGCAGTTCTTC
D gene: TRBD2
J gene: TRBJ2-1
clone size: .
V gene: TRBV25-1

CDR3 protein: CASSLSPRPVDEQYF
CDR3 DNA: TGTGCCAGCAGCTTGTCCCCGAGGCCGGTCGACGAGCAGTACTTC
D gene: .
J gene: TRBJ2-7
clone size: .
V gene: TRBV5-4

CDR3 protein: CASSIGRRDTQYF
CDR3 DNA: TGTGCCAGTAGTATAGGAAGACGGGATACGCAGTATTTT
D gene: .
J gene: TRBJ2-3
clone size: many
V gene: TRBV19

CDR3 protein: CASRWTSGNNEQFF
CDR3 DNA: TGCGCCAGCCGGTGGACTAGCGGGAACAATGAGCAGTTCTTC
D gene: TRBD2
J gene: TRBJ2-1
clone size: many
V gene: TRBV5-1

CDR3 protein: CASSLGLSSYEQYF
CDR3 DNA: TGTGCCAGCAGCCTAGGACTCAGCTCCTACGAGCAGTACTTC
D gene: .
J gene: TRBJ2-7
clone size: many
V gene: TRBV7-9

CDR3 protein: CSARGLVGTDTQYF
CDR3 DNA: TGCAGTGCTAGAGGGCTAGTGGGCACAGATACGCAGTATTTT
D gene: .
J gene: TRBJ2-3
clone size: .
V gene: TRBV20-1

CDR3 protein: CAISRGDGGAGNEQFF
CDR3 DNA: TGTGCCATCAGTAGAGGGGACGGGGGGGCAGGCAATGAGCAGTTCTTC
D gene: TRBD2
J gene: TRBJ2-1
clone size: many
V gene: TRBV10-3

CDR3 protein: CASSDGRFYGYTF
CDR3 DNA: TGTGCCAGCAGTGACGGCCGTTTCTATGGCTACACCTTC
D gene: .
J gene: TRBJ1-2
clone size: .
V gene: TRBV2

CDR3 protein: CASSTRGNEQFF
CDR3 DNA: TGTGCCAGCAGCACTCGGGGCAATGAGCAGTTCTTC
D gene: .
J gene: TRBJ2-1
clone size: many
V gene: TRBV7-2

CDR3 protein: CASSLALGSMWGGRDEQYF
CDR3 DNA: TGTGCCAGCAGCTTAGCGCTAGGTTCCATGTGGGGGGGCCGGGATGAGCAGTACTTC
D gene: .
J gene: TRBJ2-7
clone size: many
V gene: TRBV7-2

CDR3 protein: CASSPSHVGSPLHF
CDR3 DNA: TGTGCCAGCAGCCCATCACATGTAGGCTCACCCCTCCACTTT
D gene: .
J gene: TRBJ1-6
clone size: many
V gene: TRBV9

CDR3 protein: CSVEGTRGHTEAFF
CDR3 DNA: TGCAGCGTTGAAGGTACTAGGGGGCACACTGAAGCTTTCTTT
D gene: TRBD1
J gene: TRBJ1-1
clone size: many
V gene: TRBV29-1

CDR3 protein: CATSMGTGRRPQHF
CDR3 DNA: TGTGCCACCTCCATGGGGACAGGGAGGCGGCCCCAGCATTTT
D gene: TRBD1
J gene: TRBJ1-5
clone size: many
V gene: TRBV6-1

CDR3 protein: CRALAGGSQETQYF
CDR3 DNA: TGCAGAGCTCTTGCGGGGGGGTCCCAAGAGACCCAGTACTTC
D gene: TRBD2
J gene: TRBJ2-5
clone size: .
V gene: TRBV20-1

CDR3 protein: CASSLASGKVYGYTF
CDR3 DNA: TGTGCCAGCAGCTTAGCGTCAGGGAAGGTATACGGCTACACCTTC
D gene: .
J gene: TRBJ1-2
clone size: many
V gene: TRBV7-9

CDR3 protein: CASSLVAGGELFF
CDR3 DNA: TGTGCCAGCAGCTTAGTCGCCGGCGGGGAGCTGTTTTTT
D gene: .
J gene: TRBJ2-2
clone size: many
V gene: TRBV7-9